This section outlines one TCR beta chain sequence together with its context. The table came from immunoSEQ multiplex PCR; TCRdb's copy has only in-frame clones and leaves some out. Among 65,000 to 75,000 clones listed, roughly 91% were seen once. This entry belongs to a study of blood T cell repertoires in COVID-19. This CDR3 contains 17 residues. The germline gives CDR1 SGHRS, CDR2 YFSETQ. V shed 2 bases and J shed 0 bases, with 12 bases lying between them. V is TRBV5-1 and J is TRBJ1-6; D is perhaps TRBD1 (6 bases). This TCR was recovered from a woman older than 75 with active or convalescent COVID-19. Input material: peripheral blood. The CDR3 coding sequence is TGCGCCAGCAGCTTACAGGGCCAGGTCTCCTATAATTCACCCCTCCACTTT. Translated, it gives CASSLQGQVSYNSPLHF.